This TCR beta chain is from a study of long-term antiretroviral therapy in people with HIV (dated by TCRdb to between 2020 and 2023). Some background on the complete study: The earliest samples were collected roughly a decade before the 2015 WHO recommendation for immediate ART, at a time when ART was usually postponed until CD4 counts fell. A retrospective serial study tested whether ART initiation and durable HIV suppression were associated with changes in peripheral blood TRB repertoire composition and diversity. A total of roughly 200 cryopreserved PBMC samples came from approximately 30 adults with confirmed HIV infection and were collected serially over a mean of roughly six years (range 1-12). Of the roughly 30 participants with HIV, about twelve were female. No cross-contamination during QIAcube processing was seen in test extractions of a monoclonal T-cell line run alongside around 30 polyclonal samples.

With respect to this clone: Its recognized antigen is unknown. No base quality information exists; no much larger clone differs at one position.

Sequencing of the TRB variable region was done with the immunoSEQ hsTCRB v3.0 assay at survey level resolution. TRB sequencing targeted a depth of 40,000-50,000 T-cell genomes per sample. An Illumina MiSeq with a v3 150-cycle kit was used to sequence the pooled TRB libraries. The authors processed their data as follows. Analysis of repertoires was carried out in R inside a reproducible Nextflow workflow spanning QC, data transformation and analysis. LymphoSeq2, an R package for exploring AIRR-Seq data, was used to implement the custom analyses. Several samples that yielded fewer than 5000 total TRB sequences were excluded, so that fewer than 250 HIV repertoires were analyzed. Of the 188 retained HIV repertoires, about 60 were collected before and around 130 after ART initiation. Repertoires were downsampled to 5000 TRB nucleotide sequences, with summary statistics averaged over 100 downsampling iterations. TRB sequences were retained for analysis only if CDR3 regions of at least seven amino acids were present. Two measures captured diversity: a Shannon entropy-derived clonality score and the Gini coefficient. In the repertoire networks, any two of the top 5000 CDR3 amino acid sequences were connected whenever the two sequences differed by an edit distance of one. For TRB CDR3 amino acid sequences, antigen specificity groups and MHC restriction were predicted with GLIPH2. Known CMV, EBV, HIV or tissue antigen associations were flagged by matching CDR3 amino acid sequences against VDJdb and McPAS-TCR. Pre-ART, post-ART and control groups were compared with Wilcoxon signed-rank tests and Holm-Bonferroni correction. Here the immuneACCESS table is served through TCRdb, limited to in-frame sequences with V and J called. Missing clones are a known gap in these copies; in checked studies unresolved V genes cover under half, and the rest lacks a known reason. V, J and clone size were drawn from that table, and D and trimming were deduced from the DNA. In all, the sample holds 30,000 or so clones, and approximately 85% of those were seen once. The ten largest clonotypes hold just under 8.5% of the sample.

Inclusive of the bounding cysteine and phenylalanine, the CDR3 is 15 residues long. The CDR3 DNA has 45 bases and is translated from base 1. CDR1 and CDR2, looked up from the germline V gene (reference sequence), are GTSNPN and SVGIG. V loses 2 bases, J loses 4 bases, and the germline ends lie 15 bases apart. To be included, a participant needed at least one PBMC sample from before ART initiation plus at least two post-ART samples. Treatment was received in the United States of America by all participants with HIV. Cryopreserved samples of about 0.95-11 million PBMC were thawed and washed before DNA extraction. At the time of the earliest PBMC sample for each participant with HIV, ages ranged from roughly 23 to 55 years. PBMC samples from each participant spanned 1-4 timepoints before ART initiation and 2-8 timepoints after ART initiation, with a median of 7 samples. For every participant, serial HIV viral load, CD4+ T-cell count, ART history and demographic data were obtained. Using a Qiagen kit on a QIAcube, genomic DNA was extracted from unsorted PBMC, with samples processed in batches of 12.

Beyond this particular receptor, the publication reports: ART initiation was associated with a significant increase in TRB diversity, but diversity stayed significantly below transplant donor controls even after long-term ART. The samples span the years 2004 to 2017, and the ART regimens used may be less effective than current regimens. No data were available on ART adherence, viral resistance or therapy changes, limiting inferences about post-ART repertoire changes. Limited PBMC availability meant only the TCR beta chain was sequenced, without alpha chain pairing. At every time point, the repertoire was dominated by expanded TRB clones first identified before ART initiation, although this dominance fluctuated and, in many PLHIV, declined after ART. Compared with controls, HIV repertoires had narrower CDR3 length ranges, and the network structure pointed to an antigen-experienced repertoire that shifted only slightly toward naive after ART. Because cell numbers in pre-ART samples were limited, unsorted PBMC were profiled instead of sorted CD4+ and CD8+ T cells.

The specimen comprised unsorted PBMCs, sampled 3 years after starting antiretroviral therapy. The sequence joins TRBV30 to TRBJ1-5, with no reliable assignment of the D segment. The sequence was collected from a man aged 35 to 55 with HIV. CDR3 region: CAWSSGLAVNQPQHF. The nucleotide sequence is TGTGCCTGGAGTTCGGGCCTAGCGGTAAATCAGCCCCAGCATTTT.